The next 12 T cell receptor beta chains were all read from a single sample in a study of T cell responses to AZD1222 COVID-19 vaccine. Profiling relied on immunoSEQ multiplex PCR, and the TCRdb table lists in-frame clones only, not all of them. The sample lists around 110,000 clones; almost 95% were seen once. Here the sequenced sample was peripheral blood, taken 28 days after the second AZD1222 dose. The receptors derive from an adult who received the AZD1222 COVID-19 vaccine.

This chain connects TRBV27 to TRBJ2-3; D is unclear. Deletions cut 3 bases from V and 2 bases from J, with 9 bases between. The germline V gene has CDR1 MNHEY and CDR2 SMNVEV (reference sequence). This CDR3 has 14 amino acids. CDR3 loop: CASSFYGPTDTQYF. As DNA, the CDR3 is TGTGCCAGCAGTTTTTACGGACCCACAGATACGCAGTATTTT.

In DNA, the CDR3 is TGTGCCAGTAGTATAGGTGTGGCAGTACACACTGAAGCTTTCTTT. Its protein product is CASSIGVAVHTEAFF. The V and J genes are TRBV19 and TRBJ1-1; D call uncertain. The CDR3 totals 15 residues. CDR1 LNHDA and CDR2 SQIVND come from the germline V gene (reference sequence). Trimming pared 1 base from V and 3 bases from J, leaving 12 bases between.

V gene TRBV20-1 combines with J gene TRBJ2-3; D is uncertain. Germline CDR1 DFQATT, CDR2 SNEGSKA (reference sequence). The V and J ends lost 7 bases and 4 bases respectively, with 9 bases between them. The CDR3 runs 11 residues. This chain's CDR3 is CSGEMPDTQYF. For the CDR3, the DNA is TGCAGTGGAGAAATGCCAGATACGCAGTATTTT.

J is TRBJ2-4 and V is TRBV10-3, with TRBD1 identical over 7 bases. From germline, CDR1 is ENHRY and CDR2 SYGVKD. CDR3 size: 16 residues. With 3 bases clipped from V and 3 bases from J, the junction kept 8 bases outside the gene matches. CDR3 sequence reads: CAISDSLRDSKNIQYF. The CDR3 nucleotides are TGTGCCATCAGTGACTCTCTCCGGGACAGCAAAAACATTCAGTACTTC.

The V call is TRBV12-3 or TRBV12-4, the J call TRBJ2-2; D unresolved. CDR3 length: 12 amino acids. The V end was cut by 1 base, the J end by 6 bases, with 3 bases between. The CDR3 protein is CASSLGSGELFF. DNA for the CDR3: TGTGCCAGCAGTTTAGGGTCCGGGGAGCTGTTTTTT.

The chain carries TRBV5-1 and TRBJ2-6; no reliable D call. V was pared by 4 bases and J by 0 bases, with 17 bases between. The CDR3 is made up of 18 amino acids. From germline, CDR1 is SGHRS and CDR2 YFSETQ. CDR3 sequence: CASSTRQRIPSGANVLTF. CDR3 coding DNA: TGCGCCAGCAGCACCAGGCAGAGAATACCCTCTGGGGCCAACGTCCTGACTTTC.

The chain employs TRBV7-2 and TRBJ1-1; weak D call: TRBD1 (6 bases). Per germline, CDR1 SGHTA and CDR2 FQGNSA. This CDR3 is 14 amino acids long. As DNA, the CDR3 is TGTGCTTCAAACGGGGACATCTCGAACACTGAAGCTTTCTTT. It codes for CASNGDISNTEAFF.

V and J are TRBV7-7 and TRBJ1-3, with D unresolved. This CDR3 spans 15 amino acids. V was cut by 6 bases and J by 4 bases, with 16 bases left in between. The germline V gene has CDR1 SSHAT and CDR2 FNYEAQ (reference sequence). CDR3 residues: CASSRTMTIGNTIYF. CDR3 nucleotides: TGTGCCAGCAGTCGTACCATGACCATCGGAAACACCATATATTTT.

The chain carries TRBV5-1 and TRBJ1-4; possible D gene TRBD1, 6 bases. Per the germline V gene, CDR1 is SGHRS and CDR2 is YFSETQ. Trimming took 4 bases from V and 8 from J, leaving 12 bases between them. The CDR3 is 13 residues long. The CDR3 sequence: CASSPQGREKLFF. For the CDR3, the DNA is TGCGCCAGCAGCCCACAGGGAAGAGAAAAACTGTTTTTT.

V and J are TRBV9 and TRBJ2-1; D perhaps matches TRBD2 (5 bases). Trimming stripped 7 bases from V and 6 bases from J, with 5 bases between. CDR3 length: 10 amino acids. Per the germline V gene, CDR1 is SGDLS and CDR2 is YYNGEE. CDR3 protein: CASGGNEQFF. In nucleotides, the CDR3 is TGTGCCAGCGGAGGCAATGAGCAGTTCTTC.

V usage is TRBV4-1 and J usage is TRBJ2-6; D call uncertain. Germline values: CDR1 MGHRA, CDR2 YSYEKL. Deletions cut 2 bases from V and 0 bases from J, with 8 bases between. The CDR3 sequence is 16 residues long. The CDR3 nucleotides are TGCGCCAGCAGCCAAACCGGAGTCTCTGGGGCCAACGTCCTGACTTTC. It encodes CASSQTGVSGANVLTF.

The CDR3 DNA is TGTGCCAGCAGCCCAGGCTTTGGTCAGCAAACCCTCCACTTT. Residues: CASSPGFGQQTLHF. This rearrangement joins TRBV3-1 (or the pseudogene TRBV3-2) to TRBJ1-6; no firm D call. This CDR3 spans 14 amino acids. Trimming left V 4 bases short and J 14 bases short, with 18 bases between. Looked up from germline, CDR1 is LGHDT and CDR2 is YNNKEL (reference sequence).